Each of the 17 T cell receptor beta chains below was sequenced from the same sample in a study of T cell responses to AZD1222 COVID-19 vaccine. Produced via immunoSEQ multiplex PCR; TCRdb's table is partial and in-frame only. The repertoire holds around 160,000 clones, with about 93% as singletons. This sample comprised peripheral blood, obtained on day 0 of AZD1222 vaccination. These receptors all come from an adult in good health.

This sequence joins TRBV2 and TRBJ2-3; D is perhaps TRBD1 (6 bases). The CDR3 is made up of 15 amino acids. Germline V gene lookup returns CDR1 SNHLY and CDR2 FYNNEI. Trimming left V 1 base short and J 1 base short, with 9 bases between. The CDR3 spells CASSEDRARTDTQYF. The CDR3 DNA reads TGTGCCAGCAGTGAAGACAGGGCGCGCACAGATACGCAGTATTTT.

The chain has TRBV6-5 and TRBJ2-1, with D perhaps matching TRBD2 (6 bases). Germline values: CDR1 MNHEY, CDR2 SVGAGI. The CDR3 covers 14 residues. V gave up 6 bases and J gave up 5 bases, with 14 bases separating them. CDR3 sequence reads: CASRGGVRHNEQFF. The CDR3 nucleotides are TGTGCCAGCAGAGGCGGGGTCCGCCACAATGAGCAGTTCTTC.

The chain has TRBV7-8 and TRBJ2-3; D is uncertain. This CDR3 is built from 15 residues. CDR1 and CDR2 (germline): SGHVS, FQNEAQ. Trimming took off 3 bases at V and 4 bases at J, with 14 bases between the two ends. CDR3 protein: CASSLVSGYSDTQYF. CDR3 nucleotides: TGTGCCAGCAGCTTGGTCAGTGGATATTCAGATACGCAGTATTTT.

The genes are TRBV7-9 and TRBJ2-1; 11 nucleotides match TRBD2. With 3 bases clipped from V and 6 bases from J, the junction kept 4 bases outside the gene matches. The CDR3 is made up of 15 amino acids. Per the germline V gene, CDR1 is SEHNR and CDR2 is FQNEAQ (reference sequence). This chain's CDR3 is CASSFVLAGGNEQFF. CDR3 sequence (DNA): TGTGCCAGCAGCTTCGTCCTAGCGGGAGGCAATGAGCAGTTCTTC.

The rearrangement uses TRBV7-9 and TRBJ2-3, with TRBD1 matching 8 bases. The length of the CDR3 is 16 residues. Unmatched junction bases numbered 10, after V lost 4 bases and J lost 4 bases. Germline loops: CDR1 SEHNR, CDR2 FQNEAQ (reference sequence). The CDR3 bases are TGTGCCAGCAGCTCTTATCTCCAGGGGGCGGCAGATACGCAGTATTTT. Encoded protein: CASSSYLQGAADTQYF.

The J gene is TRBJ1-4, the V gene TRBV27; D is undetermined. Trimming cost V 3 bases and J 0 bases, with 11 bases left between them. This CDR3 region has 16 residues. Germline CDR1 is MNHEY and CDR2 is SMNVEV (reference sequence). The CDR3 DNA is TGTGCCAGCAGTTTGTACAGTAGTACAACTAATGAAAAACTGTTTTTT. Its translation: CASSLYSSTTNEKLFF.

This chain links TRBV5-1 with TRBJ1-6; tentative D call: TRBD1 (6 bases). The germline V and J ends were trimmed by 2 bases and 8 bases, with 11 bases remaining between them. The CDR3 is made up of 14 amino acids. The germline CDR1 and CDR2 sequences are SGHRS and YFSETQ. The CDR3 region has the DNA TGCGCCAGCAGCTTCGGCAGGGGTGATTCACCCCTCCACTTT. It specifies CASSFGRGDSPLHF.

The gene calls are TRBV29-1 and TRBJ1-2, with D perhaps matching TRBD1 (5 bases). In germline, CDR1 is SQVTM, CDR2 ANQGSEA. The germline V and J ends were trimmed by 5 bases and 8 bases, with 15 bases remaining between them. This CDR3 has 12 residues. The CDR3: CSVSGGGSGYTF. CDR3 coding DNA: TGCAGCGTTTCCGGGGGGGGTTCCGGCTACACCTTC.

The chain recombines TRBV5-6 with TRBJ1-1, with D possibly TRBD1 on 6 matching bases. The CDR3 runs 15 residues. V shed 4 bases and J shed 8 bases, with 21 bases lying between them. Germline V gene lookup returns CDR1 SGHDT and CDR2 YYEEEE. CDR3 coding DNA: TGTGCCAGCAGCCCACTAAACAGGGATTCATCCGAAGCTTTCTTT. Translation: CASSPLNRDSSEAFF.

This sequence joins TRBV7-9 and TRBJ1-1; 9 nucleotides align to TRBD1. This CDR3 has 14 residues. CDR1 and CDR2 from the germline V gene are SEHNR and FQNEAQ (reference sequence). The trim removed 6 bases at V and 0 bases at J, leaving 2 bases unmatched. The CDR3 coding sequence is TGTGCCAGCAGGGGGACAGGGCTGAACACTGAAGCTTTCTTT. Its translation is CASRGTGLNTEAFF.

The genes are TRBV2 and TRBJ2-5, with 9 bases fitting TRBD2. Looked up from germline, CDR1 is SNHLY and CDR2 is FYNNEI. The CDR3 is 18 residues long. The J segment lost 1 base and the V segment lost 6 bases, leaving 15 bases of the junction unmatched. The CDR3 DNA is TGTGCCAGCAGGCTCGGGACTAGCTCCCTCCCGGCCCAAGAGACCCAGTACTTC. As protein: CASRLGTSSLPAQETQYF.

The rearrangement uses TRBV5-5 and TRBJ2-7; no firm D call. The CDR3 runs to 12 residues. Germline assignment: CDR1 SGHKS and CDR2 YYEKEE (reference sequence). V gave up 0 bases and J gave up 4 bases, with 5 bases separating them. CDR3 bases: TGTGCCAGCAGCTTGGCGAGTTACGAGCAGTACTTC. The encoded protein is CASSLASYEQYF. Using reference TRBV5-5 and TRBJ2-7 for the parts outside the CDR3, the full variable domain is DAGVTQSPTHLIKTRGQQVTLRCSPISGHKSVSWYQQVLGQGPQFIFQYYEKEERGRGNFPDRFSARQFPNYSSELNVNALLLGDSALYLCASSLASYEQYFGPGTRLTVT.

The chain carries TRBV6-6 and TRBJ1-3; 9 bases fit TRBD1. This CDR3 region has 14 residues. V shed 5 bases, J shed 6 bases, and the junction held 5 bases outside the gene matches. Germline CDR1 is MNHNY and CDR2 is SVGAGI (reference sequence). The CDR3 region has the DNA TGTGCCAGCAGTCCGGGACAGGGTGAAAACACCATATATTTT. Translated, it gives CASSPGQGENTIYF.

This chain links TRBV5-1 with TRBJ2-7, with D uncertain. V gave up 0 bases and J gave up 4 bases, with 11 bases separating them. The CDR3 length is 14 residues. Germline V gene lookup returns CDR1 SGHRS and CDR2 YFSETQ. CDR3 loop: CASSLAFSPYEQYF. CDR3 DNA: TGCGCCAGCAGCTTGGCCTTCAGCCCTTACGAGCAGTACTTC. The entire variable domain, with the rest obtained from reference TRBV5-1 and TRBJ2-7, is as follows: KAGVTQTPRYLIKTRGQQVTLSCSPISGHRSVSWYQQTPGQGLQFLFEYFSETQRNKGNFPGRFSGRQFSNSRSEMNVSTLELGDSALYLCASSLAFSPYEQYFGPGTRLTVT.

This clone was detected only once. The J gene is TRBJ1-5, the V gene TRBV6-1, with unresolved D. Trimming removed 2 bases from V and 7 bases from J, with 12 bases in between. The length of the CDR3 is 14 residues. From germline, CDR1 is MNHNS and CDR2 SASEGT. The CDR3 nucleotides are TGTGCCAGCAGTGAAATAGGGTGGAGGCAGCCCCAGCATTTT. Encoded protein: CASSEIGWRQPQHF.

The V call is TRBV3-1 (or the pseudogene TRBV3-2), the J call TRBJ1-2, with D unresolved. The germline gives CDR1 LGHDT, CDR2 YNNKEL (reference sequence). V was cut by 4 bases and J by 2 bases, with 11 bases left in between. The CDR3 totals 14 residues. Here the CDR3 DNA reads TGTGCCAGCAGCCCCGGGCACGGGAACTATGGCTACACCTTC. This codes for CASSPGHGNYGYTF.

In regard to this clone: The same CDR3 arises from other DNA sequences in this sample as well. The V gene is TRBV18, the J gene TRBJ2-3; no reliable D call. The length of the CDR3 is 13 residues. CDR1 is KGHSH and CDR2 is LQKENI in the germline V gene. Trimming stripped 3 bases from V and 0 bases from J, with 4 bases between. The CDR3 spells CASSPPSTDTQYF. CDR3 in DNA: TGTGCCAGCTCACCCCCGAGCACAGATACGCAGTATTTT. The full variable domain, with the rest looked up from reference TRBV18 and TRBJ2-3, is NAGVMQNPRHLVRRRGQEARLRCSPMKGHSHVYWYRQLPEEGLKFMVYLQKENIIDESGMPKERFSAEFPKEGPSILRIQQVVRGDSAAYFCASSPPSTDTQYFGPGTRLTVL.